What follows is one T cell receptor (beta chain) and its context. The source of the sample is a study of radiotherapy plus CTLA-4 blockade in lung cancer. The V and J ends lost 2 bases and 2 bases respectively, with 11 bases between them. The CDR3 has 14 amino acids. Germline assignment: CDR1 SGHKS and CDR2 YYEKEE (reference sequence). Data came from immunoSEQ multiplex PCR; TCRdb stores just in-frame clones and leaves some out. The sample has tens of thousands of clones; about 88% are singletons. V is TRBV5-5 and J is TRBJ2-7, with TRBD1 as a possible D gene (5 bases). This receptor was taken from a human donor with non-small cell lung cancer whose response to radiotherapy plus ipilimumab could not be evaluated. Sequencing was performed on peripheral blood, taken from a patient treated with radiotherapy plus ipilimumab. The CDR3 spells CASSFWQGAYEQYF. The CDR3, as DNA: TGTGCCAGCAGCTTTTGGCAGGGCGCCTACGAGCAGTACTTC.